The clone carrying this T cell receptor (beta chain) was seen a single time. The sample originates from a study of blood T cell repertoires in COVID-19. The V end lost 2 bases, the J end lost 0 bases, and 5 bases lay between the germline ends. The CDR3 is 14 amino acids. Germline CDR1 reads SGHTA; CDR2 reads FQGNSA. Original processing methods: Amplification of reference gene primers was used by the study to estimate nucleated cell counts. Sequenced by immunoSEQ multiplex PCR; TCRdb stores in-frame clones only, minus some. V and J calls and clone size are given by that table; D and trimming were obtained from the DNA. The sample gives 200,000 to 250,000 clones, around 86% of which show up once; just under 9% is in the top ten. The study recruited people aged roughly 18 to 95 years across about two dozen US areas. Cohorts were based on clinical histories the participants reported.

The clonotype comes from a woman aged 45-60 years with acute COVID-19. The V call is TRBV7-2, the J call TRBJ2-1; D not resolved. Sequencing input: PBMCs or T cells enriched from blood (not recorded which). As DNA, the CDR3 is TGTGCCAGCAGCTTAAGGAGCTCCTACAATGAGCAGTTCTTC. The encoded protein is CASSLRSSYNEQFF.